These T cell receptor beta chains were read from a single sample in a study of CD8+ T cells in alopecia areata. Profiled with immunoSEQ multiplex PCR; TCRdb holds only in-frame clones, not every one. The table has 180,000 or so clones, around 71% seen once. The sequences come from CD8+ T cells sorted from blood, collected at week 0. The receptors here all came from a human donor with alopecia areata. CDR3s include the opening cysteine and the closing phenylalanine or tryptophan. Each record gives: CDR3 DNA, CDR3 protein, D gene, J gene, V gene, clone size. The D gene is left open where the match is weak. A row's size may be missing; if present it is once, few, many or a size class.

DNA: TGTGCCAGCAGCTTGGGGTCCCAGCCCCAGCATTTT
CDR3: CASSLGSQPQHF
D: NA
J: TRBJ1-5
V: TRBV5-6
size: NA

DNA: TGTGCCTGGAGTGAAAGGGGCGCCGGGGCCAACGTCCTGACTTTC
CDR3: CAWSERGAGANVLTF
D: NA
J: TRBJ2-6
V: TRBV30
size: NA

DNA: TGCGCCACGTCTGGGTCTACAGATACGCAGTATTTT
CDR3: CATSGSTDTQYF
D: NA
J: TRBJ2-3
V: TRBV10-2
size: NA

DNA: TGCGCCAGCAGCCCCGAGGCTGGGGCGAGGGACAATGAGCAGTTCTTC
CDR3: CASSPEAGARDNEQFF
D: NA
J: TRBJ2-1
V: TRBV5-1
size: NA

DNA: TGCAGCGTTGCACTGGGAGGCAGTGGAAACACCATATATTTT
CDR3: CSVALGGSGNTIYF
D: NA
J: TRBJ1-3
V: TRBV29-1
size: NA

DNA: TGTGCCAGCAGCTTGGACAGGCCAGATACGCAGTATTTT
CDR3: CASSLDRPDTQYF
D: NA
J: TRBJ2-3
V: TRBV5-6
size: NA

DNA: TGTGCCAGCAGCTTGGGGACAGCCTACTCTGGGGCCAACGTCCTGACTTTC
CDR3: CASSLGTAYSGANVLTF
D: NA
J: TRBJ2-6
V: TRBV5-6
size: few

DNA: TGTGCCAGCAGTTCCCAAGGGGCAGGCTATGGCTACACCTTC
CDR3: CASSSQGAGYGYTF
D: NA
J: TRBJ1-2
V: TRBV27
size: NA

DNA: TGTGCCAGCAGCCCGGGACAGATGAACACTGAAGCTTTCTTT
CDR3: CASSPGQMNTEAFF
D: TRBD1
J: TRBJ1-1
V: TRBV5-6
size: NA

DNA: TGTGCCACTGGTCTCCCTACGCAGTATTTT
CDR3: CATGLPTQYF
D: NA
J: TRBJ2-3
V: TRBV27
size: NA

DNA: TGTGCCTGGAGTGTGGGGGAGAACACTGAAGCTTTCTTT
CDR3: CAWSVGENTEAFF
D: NA
J: TRBJ1-1
V: TRBV30
size: few

DNA: TGTGCCAGCAGTTACGGGCTAGCGGGGATCCAAGAGACCCAGTACTTC
CDR3: CASSYGLAGIQETQYF
D: TRBD2
J: TRBJ2-5
V: TRBV6-5
size: once

DNA: TGTGCCAGCAGCCCAAGCGCAGGGGGCGTCGATGGCTACACCTTC
CDR3: CASSPSAGGVDGYTF
D: TRBD1
J: TRBJ1-2
V: TRBV7-9
size: NA

DNA: TGTGCCAGCAGCTTAGGGGATTCACCCCTCCACTTT
CDR3: CASSLGDSPLHF
D: NA
J: TRBJ1-6
V: TRBV7-9
size: NA

DNA: TGTGCCAGCAGCAACTCAGGGTCCAATCAGCCCCAGCATTTT
CDR3: CASSNSGSNQPQHF
D: NA
J: TRBJ1-5
V: TRBV13
size: NA

DNA: TGTGCCAGTAGTATGGTCCGGGACAGTACCTATTCACCCCTCCACTTT
CDR3: CASSMVRDSTYSPLHF
D: TRBD1
J: TRBJ1-6
V: TRBV19
size: once